A selection of T cell receptor beta chains follows, all from one sample in a study of post-analysis software for immune sequencing data. TCRdb fed the PCR reads into MiXCR, producing one record per CDR3 protein. Counted here are some 800,000 distinct CDR3 sequences, just over 45% occurring once; the ten biggest clones make up roughly 4.9%. Material: blood. These receptors were collected from a girl aged 10 to 17 with multiple sclerosis. Both conserved end residues are part of each CDR3. A D gene is named only where the DNA matches it firmly. Clone size, where shown, is once, few, many, or a class for clones that have expanded.

.,.,TRBJ1-4,TRBV4-1,CASSQDPGRKGEKLFF,TGCGCCAGCAGCCAAGACCCCGGGAGGAAAGGTGAAAAACTGTTTTTT
.,many,TRBJ2-6,TRBV4-3,CASSQHGALSGANVLTF,TGCGCCAGCAGCCAGCACGGGGCCCTCTCTGGGGCCAACGTCCTGACTTTC
.,once,TRBJ1-1,TRBV6-5,CASSYGLPGFTEAFF,TGTGCCAGCAGTTACGGGCTGCCGGGGTTCACTGAAGCTTTCTTT
TRBD2,few,TRBJ2-1,TRBV6-6,CASTAGGPYNEQFF,TGTGCCAGCACGGCGGGAGGACCATACAATGAGCAGTTCTTC
TRBD2,few,TRBJ2-7,TRBV20-1,CSAPTGTSGYEQYF,TGCAGTGCTCCAACCGGGACTAGCGGCTACGAGCAGTACTTC
.,many,TRBJ2-7,TRBV7-9,CASSLGGQSPHEQYF,TGTGCCAGCAGCTTAGGTGGACAGAGCCCCCACGAGCAGTACTTC
.,.,TRBJ2-7,TRBV28,CASSLPGKAPYEQYF,TGTGCCAGCAGTTTACCCGGGAAGGCCCCCTACGAGCAGTACTTC
.,.,TRBJ2-5,TRBV7-6,CASSPESQETQYF,TGTGCCAGCAGCCCAGAGTCCCAAGAGACCCAGTACTTC
.,.,TRBJ2-7,TRBV29-1,CSVEARDSYEQYF,TGCAGCGTTGAAGCTAGGGACTCCTACGAGCAGTACTTC
.,few,TRBJ2-7,TRBV20-1,CSASWNQGSYEQYF,TGCAGTGCTAGCTGGAATCAGGGTTCCTACGAGCAGTACTTC
.,few,TRBJ2-7,TRBV20-1,CSAGRSYEQYF,TGCAGTGCGGGGCGGAGCTACGAGCAGTACTTC
TRBD1,few,TRBJ2-6,TRBV7-9,CASSPGDLGQGVSGANVLTF,TGTGCCAGCAGCCCAGGCGATTTAGGACAGGGGGTTTCTGGGGCCAACGTCCTGACTTTC
.,.,TRBJ2-7,TRBV28,CASSNPGRVRGYEQYF,TGTGCCAGCAGTAACCCCGGTAGGGTGAGGGGCTACGAGCAGTACTTC
TRBD1,.,TRBJ1-2,TRBV29-1,CSVRQGARGYTF,TGCAGCGTAAGACAGGGAGCGCGTGGCTACACCTTC
TRBD1,.,TRBJ1-2,TRBV6-5,CASSRGDRGGYGYTF,TGTGCCAGCAGTCGAGGGGACAGGGGCGGCTATGGCTACACCTTC
TRBD1,.,TRBJ1-1,TRBV5-6,CASSRQGADTEAFF,TGTGCCAGCAGCCGTCAGGGGGCTGACACTGAAGCTTTCTTT
.,once,TRBJ2-2,TRBV28,CASSLWGRTDLSGELFF,TGTGCCAGCAGTTTATGGGGTCGGACAGATCTTTCCGGGGAGCTGTTTTTT
.,.,TRBJ1-2,TRBV7-9,CASSLVSHGYTF,TGTGCCAGCAGCTTAGTCTCGCATGGCTACACCTTC